A selection of T cell receptor beta chains follows, all from one sample in a study of TIL therapy for anti-PD-1-resistant metastatic lung cancer. Libraries were prepared by immunoSEQ multiplex PCR; TCRdb keeps only in-frame clonotypes and omits some of them. The table has around 59,000 clones, under 75% seen once; the top ten hold 6.6%. The material sequenced was blood, taken at baseline. The receptors were sampled from a person aged 25-80 years with non-small cell lung cancer. Each CDR3 is given with its conserved first and last residue. D genes are given only for firm matches. Only some rows state a clone size, as once, few, many or a class for expanded clones.

TRBV5-1	NA	TRBJ2-5	TRBD2	TGCGCCAGCAGCCTAGTGGGTAGCGGGGGCCTCTACCAAGAGACCCAGTACTTC	CASSLVGSGGLYQETQYF
TRBV28	once	TRBJ2-7	TRBD1	TGTGCCAGCAGTTCCCCCGGGACAGCCCCCCTTTGGGGGCAGTACTTC	CASSSPGTAPLWGQYF
TRBV5-1	few	TRBJ1-1	NA	TGCGCCAGCAGCTTGGAAAACAGGTACACTGAAGCTTTCTTT	CASSLENRYTEAFF
TRBV5-8	few	TRBJ1-3	TRBD1	TGTGCCAGCGCGGGACAGGGCTCTGGAAACACCATATATTTT	CASAGQGSGNTIYF
TRBV7-9	few	TRBJ2-7	NA	TGTGCCAGCCAGGGTATGAGAGAGCAGTACTTC	CASQGMREQYF
TRBV29-1	NA	TRBJ1-2	NA	TGCAGCGCCCGACATGGGGATGGCTACACCTTC	CSARHGDGYTF
TRBV10-3	NA	TRBJ1-5	NA	TGTGCCATCAGTGATGTAGGGAGGGGCGCAGATCAGCCCCAGCATTTT	CAISDVGRGADQPQHF
TRBV6-1	NA	TRBJ1-1	TRBD1	TGTGCCAGCAGTGGATTCGCAGGGGGCCGGACTGAAGCTTTCTTT	CASSGFAGGRTEAFF
TRBV7-3	NA	TRBJ2-1	NA	TGTGCCAGCAGCCCCAAGGGGGGAGAGATAAATGAGCAGTTCTTC	CASSPKGGEINEQFF
TRBV5-5	NA	TRBJ1-2	NA	TGTGCCAGCAGCTTGTGGGGATATGGCTACACCTTC	CASSLWGYGYTF
TRBV6-6	NA	TRBJ2-5	NA	TGTGCCAGCCGTCCCTCGGATATAACGGAGACCCAGTACTTC	CASRPSDITETQYF
TRBV10-1	few	TRBJ2-2	NA	TGCGCCAGCAGTGATACAGGGCACACCGGGGAGCTGTTTTTT	CASSDTGHTGELFF
TRBV5-4	few	TRBJ2-7	NA	TGTGCCAGCAGCTTGGCGCAGGCCCCCTACGAGCAGTACTTC	CASSLAQAPYEQYF
TRBV7-3	NA	TRBJ2-1	NA	TGTGCCAGCAGCTTAGAGCCCTCCTACAATGAGCAGTTCTTC	CASSLEPSYNEQFF
TRBV10-2	NA	TRBJ2-7	TRBD2	TGCGCCAGCAGTGAGTCTAGGAGAACGAAGCGGGGGGCCGACTACGAGCAGTACTTC	CASSESRRTKRGADYEQYF
TRBV11-1	few	TRBJ2-5	NA	TGTGCCAGCAGCTACGGCTCCCAAGAGACCCAGTACTTC	CASSYGSQETQYF
TRBV5-1	NA	TRBJ1-1	TRBD1	TGCGCCAGCAGCTTGGGGGACAGAGACCTGGCTTTCTTT	CASSLGDRDLAFF
TRBV6-1	NA	TRBJ1-2	NA	TGTGCCAGCAGTGAAAATTCGGCAGCCTATGGCTACACCTTC	CASSENSAAYGYTF
TRBV18	few	TRBJ2-7	NA	TGTGCCAGCTCACCCGGGGTTACGTCTTCCGAGCAGTACTTC	CASSPGVTSSEQYF
TRBV14	once	TRBJ2-5	NA	TGTGCCAGCAGCCGCGGCCAAGAGACCCAGTACTTC	CASSRGQETQYF
TRBV29-1	NA	TRBJ2-3	NA	TGCAGCGGGGGGACGGGAGAATTGACAGATACGCAGTATTTT	CSGGTGELTDTQYF
TRBV15	NA	TRBJ1-5	NA	TGTGCCACCAGCAGCACCGGGTATAGCAATCAGCCCCAGCATTTT	CATSSTGYSNQPQHF